This TCR beta chain was observed in a study of OX40 agonist ivuxolimab in advanced cancers. Study as a whole: The patients received agonistic anti-OX40 (CD134) antibody ivuxolimab. Antecedent anti-PD-1, anti-PD-L1 or anti-CTLA-4 therapy was permissible, with about 39% having received some. Whole-study results and caveats: Low normalized clonal expansion also occurred in some nonresponding patients.

Sequencing was performed with immunoSEQ multiplex PCR; in TCRdb, only in-frame clones are kept and a portion is missing. The sample lists under 95,000 clones, more than 70% seen once, with approximately 0.19% in the top ten. Note on this clone: Antigen specificity is unknown.

CDR3 size: 15 residues. Trimming removed 3 bases at V and 3 bases at J, with 15 bases between. The germline V gene has CDR1 SEHNR and CDR2 FQNEAQ (reference sequence). This specimen was CD4+ or CD8+ T cells sorted from blood, taken in a trial of the OX40 agonist ivuxolimab. The source of this sequence is an adult with an advanced solid tumor such as melanoma, head and neck, liver or kidney cancer. The rearrangement uses TRBV7-9 and TRBJ2-7; D is perhaps TRBD1 (6 bases). The CDR3 bases are TGTGCCAGCAGCTTTATGGGGGCGGCCCTCTACGAGCAGTACTTC. It is translated as CASSFMGAALYEQYF.